Below are 13 T cell receptor beta chains sequenced from a single sample in a study of patients and donors after allogeneic stem cell transplantation. TCRdb redid the calling of the RT-PCR reads with MiXCR, one entry per CDR3 protein. This table has some 40,000 distinct CDR3 sequences, around a third appearing once. The sequenced material came from blood, either unsorted or a sorted T cell fraction (not recorded which). The source of these receptors is a human donor who was either an allogeneic HSCT recipient or a stem cell or donor lymphocyte infusion donor (not recorded which). It is not recorded whose cells these are; they may come from a transplant donor.

This clonotype has at least ten counts. The J gene is TRBJ1-5, the V gene TRBV11-2; no reliable D call. CDR1 is SGHAT, CDR2 FQNNGV, per germline. This CDR3 is 12 amino acids long. Trimming left V 6 bases short and J 11 bases short, with 14 bases between. The DNA for the CDR3 is TGTGCCAGCAGACCGTCGGGTGGGGCCCAGCATTTT. This sequence encodes CASRPSGGAQHF.

Only a few counts were recorded for this clonotype. J is TRBJ2-1 and V is TRBV27, with D possibly matching TRBD2 (6 bases). V dropped 1 base and J dropped 9 bases, with 7 bases sitting between them. This CDR3 is built from 12 residues. Germline V gene data show CDR1 as MNHEY and CDR2 as SMNVEV (reference sequence). The CDR3 is CASSLWRGEQFF. CDR3 nucleotides: TGTGCCAGCAGTTTATGGCGGGGTGAGCAGTTCTTC.

The chain carries TRBV29-1 and TRBJ2-7; TRBD2 agrees at 8 bases. The trim removed 4 bases at V and 4 bases at J, leaving 3 bases unmatched. The CDR3 consists of 12 residues. Germline CDR1 is SQVTM and CDR2 is ANQGSEA. In DNA, the CDR3 is TGCAGCGTTGTGAGCGGGAGTTACGAGCAGTACTTC. It specifies CSVVSGSYEQYF.

This chain joins TRBV12-3 or TRBV12-4 and TRBJ1-3; D ambiguous. This CDR3 has 13 residues. V shed 5 bases and J shed 8 bases, with 13 bases lying between them. The CDR3 here is CASSPSPEHTIYF. The CDR3 region has the DNA TGTGCCAGCAGTCCGTCCCCCGAACACACCATATATTTT.

The chain employs TRBV10-3 and TRBJ2-7; D is uncertain. Trimming removed 6 bases at V and 2 bases at J, with 11 bases between. Germline V gene data show CDR1 as ENHRY and CDR2 as SYGVKD. The CDR3 covers 13 residues. In nucleotides, the CDR3 is TGTGCCATCAGGTCTGGACGGCCCTACGAGCAGTACTTC. Translating gives CAIRSGRPYEQYF.

The sample holds many counts of this clonotype. This rearrangement joins TRBV29-1 to TRBJ1-2; TRBD1 matches 12 bases. The CDR3 runs to 13 residues. Trimming took 7 bases from V and 7 from J; bases not matched to a gene: 7. Germline assignment: CDR1 SQVTM and CDR2 ANQGSEA. The CDR3 loop reads CSATGQGASGYTF. CDR3 DNA: TGCAGCGCTACGGGACAGGGGGCCTCTGGCTACACCTTC.

This clonotype was observed a few times. This chain connects TRBV5-1 to TRBJ2-3, with unresolved D. The CDR3 extends over 12 amino acids. Trimming cost V 5 bases and J 5 bases, with 9 bases left between them. Germline V CDR1 and CDR2: SGHRS, YFSETQ. This chain's CDR3 is CASRVDRDTQYF. The DNA of the CDR3 is TGCGCCAGCAGGGTCGACCGAGATACGCAGTATTTT.

The sample holds many counts of this clonotype. This rearrangement joins TRBV12-3 or TRBV12-4 to TRBJ1-4, with TRBD1 as a possible D gene (6 bases). This CDR3 contains 12 residues. The V gene lost 6 bases and the J gene lost 8 bases, with 10 bases spanning the gap. CDR3 nucleotides: TGTGCCAGCAGGGGGACACCCGAAAAACTGTTTTTT. This gives the protein CASRGTPEKLFF.

The rearrangement uses TRBV7-6 and TRBJ1-5, with D unclear. Germline CDR1 is SGHVS and CDR2 is FNYEAQ. CDR3 length: 16 amino acids. The V and J ends lost 2 bases and 2 bases respectively, with 13 bases between them. The CDR3 here is CASSLQSYGGNQPQHF. CDR3 in DNA: TGTGCCAGCAGCTTACAAAGCTATGGGGGCAATCAGCCCCAGCATTTT.

Only a few counts were recorded for this clonotype. The V gene is TRBV10-3, the J gene TRBJ1-4; D is possibly TRBD1 (5 bases). Trimming shortened V by 11 bases and J by 4 bases, and 14 bases separated the two germline ends. The CDR3 length is 13 residues. Germline V gives CDR1 ENHRY, CDR2 SYGVKD. CDR3 sequence reads: CAVQGGLNEKLFF. CDR3 sequence (DNA): TGTGCCGTTCAGGGAGGTCTTAATGAAAAACTGTTTTTT.

This chain connects TRBV4-1 to TRBJ2-7; no firm D call. V lost 0 bases to trimming and J lost 5 bases, with 11 bases between them. Germline V gene sequence: CDR1 MGHRA, CDR2 YSYEKL. There are 14 residues in the CDR3. CDR3 coding DNA: TGCGCCAGCAGCCAAGAGAAACGTTATGACGAGCAGTACTTC. It codes for CASSQEKRYDEQYF.

The chain is built from TRBV19 and TRBJ2-1, with 8 bases fitting TRBD2. Germline V gene data show CDR1 as LNHDA and CDR2 as SQIVND (reference sequence). CDR3 length: 17 residues. J lost 1 base, V lost 3 bases, and 8 bases had no gene match. CDR3 region: CASSIRAAGASYNEQFF. In DNA form, the CDR3 reads TGTGCCAGTAGTATCCGGGCAGCGGGAGCTTCCTACAATGAGCAGTTCTTC.

This chain links TRBV7-8 with TRBJ1-4; 7 nucleotides line up with TRBD1. The ends lost 5 bases at V and 4 bases at J; junction bases unmatched: 7. This CDR3 has 15 residues. Germline CDR1 reads SGHVS; CDR2 reads FQNEAQ. The CDR3 coding sequence is TGTGCCAGCAGCGAAACAGGGGTAGTTAATGAAAAACTGTTTTTT. Residues: CASSETGVVNEKLFF.